Each of the 25 T cell receptor beta chains below was sequenced from the same sample in a study of T cell clones after liver transplantation. Sequencing used immunoSEQ multiplex PCR; TCRdb keeps in-frame clones, though not all of them. The table records roughly 50,000 clones, around 85% of them present only once. The source was CD4+ T cells from blood, collected before liver transplant. All receptors come from a human donor who received a liver transplant.

This clone was seen just once. The chain carries TRBV5-1 and TRBJ2-3; D gene ambiguous. The CDR3 is 12 amino acids. Germline-derived CDR1 and CDR2 are SGHRS and YFSETQ. Trimming cost V 2 bases and J 4 bases, with 5 bases left between them. The CDR3 DNA reads TGCGCCAGCAGCTTCGAGTCAGATACGCAGTATTTT. Translating it yields CASSFESDTQYF.

The rearrangement links TRBV18 to TRBJ2-5; 8 bases agree with TRBD2. Germline assignment: CDR1 KGHSH and CDR2 LQKENI. This CDR3 is 16 amino acids long. The junction had 7 bases not matched to a gene; V was cut back by 0 bases and J by 4 bases. The CDR3 sequence is CASSPPSGARVETQYF. CDR3 bases: TGTGCCAGCTCACCACCTAGCGGGGCCCGCGTAGAGACCCAGTACTTC.

The rearrangement joins TRBV18 to TRBJ1-1; no firm D call. The CDR3 covers 15 residues. The germline V gene encodes CDR1 KGHSH and CDR2 LQKENI. With 2 bases removed from V and 5 bases from J, the gap between germline ends came to 15 bases. The DNA for the CDR3 is TGTGCCAGCTCACCAGGGGAACTAGCTGTGACTGAAGCTTTCTTT. This encodes CASSPGELAVTEAFF.

The chain carries TRBV19 and TRBJ1-5, with D possibly matching TRBD1 (6 bases). Germline CDR1 LNHDA, CDR2 SQIVND (reference sequence). Between the trimmed V and J ends, which lost 8 bases and 3 bases, there was a span of 14 bases. There are 14 residues in the CDR3. The CDR3 here is CASLDRLDNQPQHF. The CDR3 DNA is TGTGCCAGTCTAGACAGGCTGGACAATCAGCCCCAGCATTTT.

V is TRBV5-5 and J is TRBJ2-1; TRBD2 matches at 9 bases. Germline V CDR1 and CDR2: SGHKS, YYEKEE (reference sequence). V was clipped by 0 bases and J by 6 bases; unmatched bases: 7. The CDR3 totals 16 residues. The CDR3 region has the DNA TGTGCCAGCAGCTTGGAGCCGGGACTAGCTTTCAATGAGCAGTTCTTC. Protein: CASSLEPGLAFNEQFF.

A few counts support this clone. The rearrangement joins TRBV30 to TRBJ1-2; a possible D gene is TRBD1 (6 bases). The V gene's germline CDR1 is GTSNPN and CDR2 SVGIG (reference sequence). The CDR3 covers 14 residues. Trimming removed 3 bases from V and 7 bases from J, with 18 bases in between. CDR3 sequence reads: CAWRVGGAMGGYTF. CDR3 in DNA: TGTGCCTGGAGAGTGGGGGGCGCTATGGGTGGCTACACCTTC.

Details on this clone: Other DNA sequences within the sample encode an identical CDR3. The chain is built from TRBV5-1 and TRBJ2-3, with D unresolved. The V and J ends lost 2 bases and 5 bases respectively, with 3 bases between them. CDR1 is SGHRS, CDR2 YFSETQ, per germline. The CDR3 sequence is 11 residues long. Here the CDR3 reads CASSFKDTQYF. As DNA, the CDR3 is TGCGCCAGCAGCTTCAAAGATACGCAGTATTTT.

The chain has TRBV10-3 and TRBJ1-5; TRBD1 might be the D (6 bases). Deletions cut 4 bases from V and 3 bases from J, with 10 bases between. Germline lookup yields CDR1 ENHRY and CDR2 SYGVKD. The CDR3 sequence is 14 residues long. The CDR3 sequence is CAISAGGPNQPQHF. In DNA form, the CDR3 reads TGTGCCATCAGTGCCGGGGGCCCCAATCAGCCCCAGCATTTT.

This clone was found once. The V and J genes are TRBV4-1 and TRBJ1-1; D is ambiguous. V shed 7 bases and J shed 0 bases, with 9 bases lying between them. This CDR3 is 13 amino acids long. CDR1 and CDR2 from the germline V gene are MGHRA and YSYEKL. The CDR3 nucleotides read TGCGCCAGCAAGCGGTTGATGAACACTGAAGCTTTCTTT. Translation gives CASKRLMNTEAFF.

The gene calls are TRBV2 and TRBJ1-4; no reliable D call. The CDR3 is 13 amino acids. CDR1 and CDR2 from the germline V gene are SNHLY and FYNNEI. Trimming pared 7 bases from V and 8 bases from J, leaving 14 bases between. The CDR3 loop is CASNVRGEEKLFF. The CDR3 DNA reads TGTGCCAGCAATGTGCGGGGTGAGGAAAAACTGTTTTTT.

The gene calls are TRBV5-1 and TRBJ2-7; a weak D match, TRBD1 (6 bases). Germline V lookup: CDR1 SGHRS, CDR2 YFSETQ. This CDR3 is 12 amino acids long. The V end lost 2 bases, the J end lost 9 bases, and 12 bases lay between the germline ends. CDR3 sequence (DNA): TGCGCCAGCAGCTTCGAGGGGGACCGGCAGTACTTC. As protein: CASSFEGDRQYF.

The chain combines TRBV7-2 with TRBJ1-2; D may be TRBD1 (5 bases). Trimming cost V 4 bases and J 4 bases, with 13 bases left between them. This CDR3 contains 14 residues. Per germline, CDR1 SGHTA and CDR2 FQGNSA. CDR3 nucleotide sequence: TGTGCCAGCAGCTCCAGGGAAGGGCTCTATGGCTACACCTTC. This translates into CASSSREGLYGYTF.

The CDR3 loop is CASSHGRSYEQYF. DNA of the CDR3: TGTGCCAGCTCGCACGGGAGGTCCTACGAGCAGTACTTC. The rearrangement uses TRBV2 and TRBJ2-7, with 7 bases fitting TRBD2. The CDR3 has 13 residues. V was pared by 8 bases and J by 1 base, with 5 bases of the junction left unmatched. From germline, CDR1 is SNHLY and CDR2 FYNNEI.

The J gene is TRBJ2-3, the V gene TRBV6-1, with 9 bases aligning to TRBD1. This CDR3 region has 14 residues. With V trimmed by 6 bases and J by 4 bases, 5 bases remained unmatched. Germline V lookup: CDR1 MNHNS, CDR2 SASEGT. This chain's CDR3 is CASRVDRGADTQYF. CDR3 coding DNA: TGTGCCAGCAGGGTGGACAGGGGAGCAGATACGCAGTATTTT.

This clone was seen a few times. The chain joins TRBV5-7 to TRBJ1-5, with D possibly TRBD1 on 6 matching bases. TRBV5-7 is an open reading frame whose function is uncertain. This CDR3 comprises 13 residues. Between the trimmed V and J ends, which lost 8 bases and 6 bases, there was a span of 15 bases. CDR3: CARRKAGAQPQHF. As DNA, the CDR3 is TGTGCCAGGCGGAAGGCAGGGGCTCAGCCCCAGCATTTT.

The chain joins TRBV7-3 to TRBJ2-1, with 9 positions matching TRBD2. After removal of 5 bases from V and 8 bases from J, the junction contained 13 bases not matched to a gene. The CDR3 runs 16 residues. From germline, CDR1 is SGHTA and CDR2 FQGTGA. The CDR3 loop reads CASSDPGRGGRDEQFF. CDR3 in DNA: TGTGCCAGCAGCGACCCCGGGCGGGGGGGCCGGGATGAGCAGTTCTTC.

This clone was found once. J is TRBJ1-2 and V is TRBV10-3; 11 nucleotides line up with TRBD1. The trim removed 11 bases at V and 4 bases at J, leaving 9 bases unmatched. The length of the CDR3 is 14 residues. Germline V CDR1 and CDR2: ENHRY, SYGVKD. Here the CDR3 reads CAVGQGAGIYGYTF. The CDR3 DNA follows: TGTGCCGTAGGACAGGGGGCCGGGATCTATGGCTACACCTTC.

In this sample, this clone turned up a few times. V gene TRBV7-7 combines with J gene TRBJ1-5; the match to TRBD1 covers 9 bases. The CDR3 runs to 14 residues. Per the germline V gene, CDR1 is SSHAT and CDR2 is FNYEAQ (reference sequence). V shed 5 bases, J shed 5 bases, and the junction held 4 bases outside the gene matches. As DNA, the CDR3 is TGTGCCAGCAGCGGGAACAGGGGGCATCAGCCCCAGCATTTT. This translates into CASSGNRGHQPQHF.

The rearrangement uses TRBV21-1 and TRBJ1-1. TRBV21-1 is a pseudogene segment. The CDR3 has 18 residues. The CDR3 protein is CASSKDSDPRQMNTEAFF. The CDR3 nucleotides read TGTGCCAGCAGCAAAGACTCAGACCCTAGACAAATGAACACTGAAGCTTTCTTT.

This clone was seen a few times. The rearrangement uses TRBV19 and TRBJ1-6, with D hard to call. The CDR3 extends over 15 amino acids. V was trimmed by 2 bases and J by 5 bases, leaving 10 bases between them. CDR1 LNHDA and CDR2 SQIVND come from the germline V gene (reference sequence). In nucleotides, the CDR3 is TGTGCCAGTAGTATACCGGGGATCCATAATTCACCCCTCCACTTT. Translation: CASSIPGIHNSPLHF.

The chain joins TRBV18 to TRBJ2-5; D is ambiguous. Trimming stripped 2 bases from V and 1 base from J, with 5 bases between. Germline CDR1 is KGHSH and CDR2 is LQKENI. The CDR3 is made up of 13 amino acids. The CDR3 sequence is CASSPVAQETQYF. The CDR3 bases are TGTGCCAGCTCACCAGTTGCCCAAGAGACCCAGTACTTC.

The J gene is TRBJ2-1, the V gene TRBV7-8; D ambiguous. This CDR3 is built from 11 residues. Germline V lookup: CDR1 SGHVS, CDR2 FQNEAQ. V was trimmed by 1 base and J by 10 bases, leaving 5 bases between them. In nucleotides, the CDR3 is TGTGCCAGCAGCTTAGTGGGGGAGCAGTTCTTC. It encodes CASSLVGEQFF.

The table lists this clone with a few counts. This rearrangement joins TRBV5-1 to TRBJ2-3, with 8 nucleotides matching TRBD1. The CDR3 is made up of 17 amino acids. Germline assignment: CDR1 SGHRS and CDR2 YFSETQ. Trimming removed 4 bases from V and 3 bases from J; junction bases left unmatched: 13. CDR3 region: CASSQTGQGSITDTQYF. CDR3 bases: TGCGCCAGCAGCCAAACCGGACAGGGTTCGATTACAGATACGCAGTATTTT.

A word on this clone: This same CDR3 is encoded by further DNA sequences in the sample. This chain connects TRBV11-2 to TRBJ2-7; D unresolved. This CDR3 spans 13 amino acids. The germline V gene encodes CDR1 SGHAT and CDR2 FQNNGV. V was clipped by 0 bases and J by 3 bases, with 6 bases between them. The CDR3 DNA sequence: TGTGCCAGCAGCTTAGATCCATTCTACGAGCAGTACTTC. This translates into CASSLDPFYEQYF.

The chain employs TRBV21-1 and TRBJ2-3; no check of the table's D call, TRBD2, against the DNA was made. TRBV21-1 is a pseudogene locus. The CDR3 consists of 16 residues. The CDR3 DNA reads as TGTGCCAGCATCGGTAGGTATCGGGGAGGGACAGATACGCAGTATTTT. Translation gives CASIGRYRGGTDTQYF.